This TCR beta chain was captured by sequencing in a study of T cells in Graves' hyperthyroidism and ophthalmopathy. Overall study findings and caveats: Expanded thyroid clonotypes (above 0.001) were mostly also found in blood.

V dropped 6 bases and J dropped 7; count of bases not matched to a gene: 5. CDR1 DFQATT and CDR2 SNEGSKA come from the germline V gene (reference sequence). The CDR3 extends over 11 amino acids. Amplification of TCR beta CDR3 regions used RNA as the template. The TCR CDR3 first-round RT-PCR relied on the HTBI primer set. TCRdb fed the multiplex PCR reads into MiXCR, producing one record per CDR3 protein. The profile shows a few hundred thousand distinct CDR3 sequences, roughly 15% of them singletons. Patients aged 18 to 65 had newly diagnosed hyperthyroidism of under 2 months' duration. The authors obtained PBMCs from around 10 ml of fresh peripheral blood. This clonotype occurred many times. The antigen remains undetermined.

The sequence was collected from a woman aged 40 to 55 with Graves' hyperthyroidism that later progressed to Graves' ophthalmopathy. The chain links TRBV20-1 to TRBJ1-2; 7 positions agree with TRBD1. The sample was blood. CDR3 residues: CSADREAGYTF. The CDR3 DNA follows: TGCAGTGCCGACAGGGAGGCTGGCTACACCTTC.